This is a list of T cell receptor beta chains from one sample in a study of human T cells and chemical hapten exposure. TCRdb recomputed calls from the RACE reads with MiXCR, one row per CDR3 protein. Here the sample spans tens of thousands of distinct CDR3 sequences, around 10% being singletons. The sample consisted of whole blood, taken in connection with sensitization to the hapten diphenylcyclopropenone (DPC). The receptors originated from a woman in her thirties or forties with alopecia areata. Some clones in this sample may be carry-over from other donors' samples. The CDR3 runs from the conserved cysteine through the conserved F or W. The order of the fields is J gene, V gene, CDR3 protein.

>TRBJ2-7|TRBV30
CAWSGGDTTSGQYF
>TRBJ1-3|TRBV7-9
CASSLATGAGNTIYF
>TRBJ2-6|TRBV6-5
CASSYPIPGSGANVLTF
>TRBJ1-1|TRBV29-1
CSVEELPRNTEAFF
>TRBJ2-1|TRBV7-9
CAITREYNEQFF
>TRBJ2-2|TRBV7-8
CASSSRTANLNTGELFF
>TRBJ2-3|TRBV12-5
CASGIRTSGRISDTQYF
>TRBJ2-3|TRBV4-2
CASSQDQKEDTQYF
>TRBJ2-1|TRBV21-1
CASSKSTRDNHNEQFF
>TRBJ2-3|TRBV7-9
CASSGGQDTQYF
>TRBJ1-3|TRBV12-2
CASRQSRQGMNTIYF
>TRBJ2-7|TRBV9
CASSAGTSGYYEQYF
>TRBJ2-1|TRBV6-2/TRBV6-3
CASRGPISGGSYNEQFF
>TRBJ1-2|TRBV10-2
CASSVGIPNYGYTF
>TRBJ2-5|TRBV21-1
CASKTWGSGNQETQYF
>TRBJ2-7|TRBV27
CASRSGQVPYEQYF
>TRBJ2-5|TRBV20-1
CSARDGDGQETQYF
>TRBJ1-3|TRBV20-1
CSAQGDGNTIYF
>TRBJ2-1|TRBV7-2
CASTQQREGEQFF
>TRBJ1-2|TRBV29-1
CSVIVSAEGYTF
>TRBJ1-1|TRBV6-2/TRBV6-3
CASSGQGNGVAFF
>TRBJ1-1|TRBV10-3
CAVQGRGNTEAFF
>TRBJ2-1|TRBV14
CASSQVLGPYNEQFF
>TRBJ2-5|TRBV10-3
CAISDRGIGKTQYF
>TRBJ2-1|TRBV6-2/TRBV6-3
CASSSPGTSGVNEQFF
>TRBJ1-4|TRBV18
CASSQGLTTNEKLFF
>TRBJ1-1|TRBV9
CASSPRRLNTEVFF
>TRBJ2-2|TRBV28
CASSLGQGGLFF
>TRBJ2-1|TRBV9
CASSGRVAGPYYNEQFF